This T cell receptor beta chain was recovered during a study of control samples from healthy donors and cancer patients. The table came from immunoSEQ multiplex PCR; TCRdb's copy has only in-frame clones and leaves some out. The data contain some 130,000 clones, about 92% of them singletons. The sample holds a few counts of this clone. V was clipped by 8 bases and J by 0 bases, with 13 bases between them. This CDR3 is built from 14 residues. Germline CDR1 reads MNHEY; CDR2 reads SVGAGI. The chain uses TRBV6-5 and TRBJ1-2; D perhaps matches TRBD1 (5 bases). What was sequenced was blood. The sequence was collected from a woman in her forties or fifties in good health. The CDR3 region has the DNA TGTGCCAGCGGGTGGACACACGCTAACTATGGCTACACCTTC. This encodes CASGWTHANYGYTF.